The clone carrying this T cell receptor beta chain was counted many times. What it recognizes is unknown. From the germline J gene comes the end of the CDR3, since the read stops 3 residues before it. These data belong to a study of T cell clonality in common variable immunodeficiency. Notes on the study in general: Fewer deletions and N-nucleotide insertions were reportedly seen in common variable immunodeficiency TCR beta sequences.

Heparinized whole blood, roughly 5 to 8.5 ml, came from each donor. V was cut by 6 bases and J by 2 bases, with 16 bases left in between. This CDR3 spans 15 amino acids. Germline-derived CDR1 and CDR2 are SEHNR and FQNEAQ (reference sequence). Clones were read by immunoSEQ multiplex PCR, and TCRdb kept only the in-frame ones, dropping some. Recorded here are about 64,000 clones, none singletons. The TCR comes from a person aged 18 to 70 in good health. This chain links TRBV7-9 with TRBJ1-1; a weak D match, TRBD1 (6 bases). Material: peripheral blood mononuclear cells. The CDR3 sequence is CASSPQGVINTEAFF. The DNA read from the CDR3 is TGTGCCAGCAGTCCACAGGGAGTGATAAACACTGAA.